Shown below are 26 T cell receptor beta chains from a single sample sequenced in a study of radiation and T cells in renal cell carcinoma. TCRdb's copy holds only in-frame clones and misses some; the assay was immunoSEQ multiplex PCR. The table has under 100,000 clones, 85% seen once. The time point is: blood 4 weeks post-SBRT, at nephrectomy. Sample treatment: 15 Gy SBRT to primary tumor, nephrectomy 4 weeks later. The sample in question was blood, obtained from a patient whose treatment included radiotherapy and nephrectomy. These receptors were obtained from a man aged 45 to 65 with renal cell carcinoma.

The genes are TRBV20-1 and TRBJ1-2; D gene unclear. The CDR3 is 11 amino acids. The germline V and J ends were trimmed by 4 bases and 3 bases, with 6 bases remaining between them. Germline CDR1 reads DFQATT; CDR2 reads SNEGSKA (reference sequence). The CDR3 sequence: CSAKPDYGYTF. The CDR3, as DNA: TGCAGTGCTAAGCCGGACTATGGCTACACCTTC.

V gene TRBV19 combines with J gene TRBJ2-2; D not certain. The germline V gene has CDR1 LNHDA and CDR2 SQIVND (reference sequence). This CDR3 comprises 13 residues. Trimming shortened V by 5 bases and J by 0 bases, and 4 bases separated the two germline ends. This CDR3 is CASSGANTGELFF. The CDR3 DNA reads TGTGCCAGTAGTGGAGCGAACACCGGGGAGCTGTTTTTT.

This clone was recorded a few times. This chain joins TRBV4-1 and TRBJ2-1; unclear D gene. Deletions cut 9 bases from V and 2 bases from J, with 8 bases between. CDR3 length equals 12 residues. Germline CDR1 reads MGHRA; CDR2 reads YSYEKL. CDR3 sequence reads: CASSYAYNEQFF. CDR3 DNA sequence: TGCGCCAGTAGCTATGCCTACAATGAGCAGTTCTTC.

This clone was observed a handful of times. The chain combines TRBV30 with TRBJ1-1, with D possibly TRBD1 on 5 matching bases. The CDR3 is made up of 12 amino acids. CDR1 and CDR2 from the germline V gene are GTSNPN and SVGIG (reference sequence). V lost 5 bases, J lost 6 bases, and 13 bases lay in between. The CDR3 nucleotides are TGTGCCTGGGGGCACGGGACTGCTGAAGCTTTCTTT. Protein sequence: CAWGHGTAEAFF.

The rearrangement links TRBV4-3 to TRBJ2-6, with unresolved D. The CDR3 has 14 residues. V gave up 0 bases and J gave up 3 bases, with 3 bases separating them. Per germline, CDR1 LGHNA and CDR2 YSLEER. CDR3 sequence reads: CASSQENGANVLTF. The CDR3 region has the DNA TGCGCCAGCAGCCAAGAAAATGGGGCCAACGTCCTGACTTTC.

The chain employs TRBV4-3 and TRBJ1-4, with D tentatively TRBD1 (6 bases). V was clipped by 0 bases and J by 12 bases, with 11 bases between them. Germline values: CDR1 LGHNA, CDR2 YSLEER. This CDR3 region has 13 residues. The CDR3 here is CASSQETGTQLFF. The CDR3 DNA is TGCGCCAGCAGCCAAGAAACAGGGACGCAACTGTTTTTT.

The CDR3 nucleotides are TGCGCCAGCAGCCAAGAGATTACGGCAGGGCCCCGCGGAAATACGCAGTATTTT. This translates into CASSQEITAGPRGNTQYF. The chain joins TRBV4-1 to TRBJ2-3; possible D gene TRBD1, 5 bases. The CDR3 has 18 residues. Germline V gives CDR1 MGHRA, CDR2 YSYEKL. V was cut by 0 bases and J by 7 bases, with 23 bases left in between.

The V and J genes are TRBV30 and TRBJ1-6; D is unresolved. V dropped 1 base and J dropped 7 bases, with 11 bases sitting between them. This CDR3 is 14 amino acids long. Germline V CDR1 and CDR2: GTSNPN, SVGIG (reference sequence). The DNA of the CDR3 is TGTGCCTGGAGTGATGGGGTGGGGAATTCACCCCTCCACTTT. It encodes CAWSDGVGNSPLHF.

The chain uses TRBV4-1 and TRBJ1-1; 7 nucleotides match TRBD1. This CDR3 is 16 amino acids long. In germline, CDR1 is MGHRA, CDR2 YSYEKL. Trimming cost V 3 bases and J 4 bases; bases outside gene matches: 11. The CDR3 spells CASSHKNTGAPTEAFF. The CDR3 nucleotides are TGCGCCAGCAGCCATAAAAACACAGGGGCGCCCACTGAAGCTTTCTTT.

This chain uses TRBV7-2 with TRBJ1-1, with no clear D. This CDR3 region has 13 residues. Germline V CDR1 and CDR2: SGHTA, FQGNSA. V was pared by 5 bases and J by 3 bases, with 10 bases between. The CDR3 sequence: CASSRQPDTEAFF. CDR3 bases: TGTGCCAGCAGCAGGCAGCCCGACACTGAAGCTTTCTTT.

The genes are TRBV5-1 and TRBJ1-1, with 7 bases fitting TRBD1. Germline V gene data show CDR1 as SGHRS and CDR2 as YFSETQ. The CDR3 is made up of 16 amino acids. V lost 3 bases, J lost 2 bases, and 10 bases stayed unmatched. The DNA for the CDR3 is TGCGCCAGCAGCTACTCCATTAGACAGGGAAACACTGAAGCTTTCTTT. It codes for CASSYSIRQGNTEAFF.

This chain uses TRBV7-2 with TRBJ1-5; no clear D. CDR1 is SGHTA, CDR2 FQGNSA, per germline. The CDR3 runs 16 residues. V lost 1 base to trimming and J lost 0 bases, with 10 bases between them. The CDR3 reads CASSLGVFYSNQPQHF. In DNA form, the CDR3 reads TGTGCCAGCAGCTTAGGGGTTTTTTATAGCAATCAGCCCCAGCATTTT.

V gene TRBV6-1 combines with J gene TRBJ1-5; maybe TRBD1 (5 bases). This CDR3 spans 15 amino acids. CDR1 MNHNS and CDR2 SASEGT come from the germline V gene. Between the trimmed V and J ends, which lost 0 bases and 5 bases, there was a span of 11 bases. CDR3 sequence reads: CASSEAPRGDQPQHF. The CDR3 DNA sequence: TGTGCCAGCAGTGAAGCGCCAAGGGGAGATCAGCCCCAGCATTTT.

V and J are TRBV21-1 and TRBJ1-1. TRBV21-1 is recorded as a pseudogene. This CDR3 has 13 residues. CDR3 sequence reads: CASSNRGWTEAFF. The CDR3 DNA follows: TGTGCCAGCAGCAACCGAGGGTGGACTGAAGCTTTCTTT.

In DNA, the CDR3 is TGTGCCAGCAGCAGACCCGGACCTAACTATGGCTACACCTTC. Residues: CASSRPGPNYGYTF. V is TRBV5-4 and J is TRBJ1-2; the D is unclear. The germline V gene encodes CDR1 SGHNT and CDR2 YYREEE (reference sequence). The CDR3 consists of 14 residues. The V and J ends lost 4 bases and 0 bases respectively, with 10 bases between them.

The CDR3 loop reads CASSSGQSYEQYF. The CDR3 nucleotides are TGTGCCAGCAGCTCGGGACAGTCCTACGAGCAGTACTTC. The chain uses TRBV11-3 and TRBJ2-7, with TRBD1 matching over 7 bases. The CDR3 has 13 amino acids. CDR1 is SGHNT and CDR2 is YENEEA in the germline V gene. With 4 bases clipped from V and 1 base from J, the junction kept 1 base outside the gene matches.

This rearrangement joins TRBV10-3 to TRBJ2-5; 7 bases map to TRBD2. Trimming removed 4 bases from V and 2 bases from J; junction bases left unmatched: 10. CDR1 is ENHRY, CDR2 SYGVKD, per germline. The CDR3 is 16 amino acids. The CDR3 sequence: CAISGRAGAVQETQYF. CDR3 nucleotide sequence: TGTGCCATCAGTGGACGGGCGGGAGCCGTGCAAGAGACCCAGTACTTC.

The V gene is TRBV29-1, the J gene TRBJ2-4, with D hard to call. This CDR3 comprises 11 residues. Germline V CDR1 and CDR2: SQVTM, ANQGSEA. V was cut by 4 bases and J by 3 bases, with 4 bases left in between. The CDR3 reads CSVGGKNIQYF. DNA for the CDR3: TGCAGCGTTGGTGGCAAAAACATTCAGTACTTC.

V gene TRBV5-4 combines with J gene TRBJ1-4; 9 bases fit TRBD1. Germline trimming cut 4 bases from V and 6 bases from J; bases unmatched to any gene: 4. CDR1 is SGHNT and CDR2 is YYREEE in the germline V gene (reference sequence). This CDR3 is 14 amino acids long. CDR3 region: CASSPTGGDEKLFF. The CDR3 nucleotides are TGTGCCAGCAGCCCGACAGGGGGTGATGAAAAACTGTTTTTT.

This chain uses TRBV6-1 with TRBJ2-7, with 7 bases identical to TRBD1. With V trimmed by 7 bases and J by 7 bases, 13 bases remained unmatched. Germline V lookup: CDR1 MNHNS, CDR2 SASEGT. The CDR3 runs 14 residues. This CDR3 is CASTTGQQLREQYF. Here the CDR3 DNA reads TGTGCCAGCACTACGGGACAGCAACTACGGGAGCAGTACTTC.

The genes are TRBV18 and TRBJ1-3, with D unclear. Germline V gene lookup returns CDR1 KGHSH and CDR2 LQKENI. V lost 2 bases and J lost 8, with 13 bases in between. The CDR3 loop spans 14 amino acids. CDR3 sequence (DNA): TGTGCCAGCTCACCAGATTCTCCCGCATACACCATATATTTT. Amino acid sequence: CASSPDSPAYTIYF.

The chain is built from TRBV6-5 and TRBJ2-1, with 8 bases identical to TRBD1. After removal of 2 bases from V and 10 bases from J, the junction contained 7 bases not matched to a gene. Per the germline V gene, CDR1 is MNHEY and CDR2 is SVGAGI. CDR3 length equals 14 residues. CDR3 sequence: CASSYAQGAWEQFF. The CDR3 nucleotides are TGTGCCAGCAGTTACGCCCAGGGGGCTTGGGAGCAGTTCTTC.

The gene calls are TRBV9 and TRBJ1-1; TRBD1 is a possible D gene (6 bases). The germline gives CDR1 SGDLS, CDR2 YYNGEE. This CDR3 has 13 residues. V lost 0 bases, J lost 7 bases, and 10 bases lay in between. This CDR3 reads CASSVVGQSEAFF. Written as DNA, the CDR3 is TGTGCCAGCAGCGTAGTTGGACAGAGTGAAGCTTTCTTT.

The chain combines TRBV4-1 with TRBJ1-2, with D possibly matching TRBD1 (5 bases). Germline CDR1 reads MGHRA; CDR2 reads YSYEKL. Trimming pared 3 bases from V and 0 bases from J, leaving 14 bases between. This CDR3 region has 16 residues. CDR3 nucleotides: TGCGCCAGCAGCCAGAGTTGGGCAGGGACTAACTATGGCTACACCTTC. As protein: CASSQSWAGTNYGYTF.

DNA for the CDR3: TGTGCCAGCAGCTCGGACAGGGTAACGAGGGACACTGAAGCTTTCTTT. Translated: CASSSDRVTRDTEAFF. The V and J genes are TRBV5-8 and TRBJ1-1; 8 bases align to TRBD1. Trimming cost V 3 bases and J 3 bases; bases outside gene matches: 10. The CDR3 is 16 residues long. Germline loops: CDR1 SGHTS, CDR2 YDEGEE.

The chain employs TRBV5-1 and TRBJ1-6, with unresolved D. Germline assignment: CDR1 SGHRS and CDR2 YFSETQ. V lost 2 bases and J 0 bases, leaving 9 bases between the germline ends. CDR3 size: 16 residues. The CDR3: CASSFGRSSYNSPLHF. The CDR3 DNA follows: TGCGCCAGCAGCTTCGGACGGAGCTCCTATAATTCACCCCTCCACTTT. The variable domain in full, completed from reference TRBV5-1 and TRBJ1-6, reads KAGVTQTPRYLIKTRGQQVTLSCSPISGHRSVSWYQQTPGQGLQFLFEYFSETQRNKGNFPGRFSGRQFSNSRSEMNVSTLELGDSALYLCASSFGRSSYNSPLHFGNGTRLTVT.